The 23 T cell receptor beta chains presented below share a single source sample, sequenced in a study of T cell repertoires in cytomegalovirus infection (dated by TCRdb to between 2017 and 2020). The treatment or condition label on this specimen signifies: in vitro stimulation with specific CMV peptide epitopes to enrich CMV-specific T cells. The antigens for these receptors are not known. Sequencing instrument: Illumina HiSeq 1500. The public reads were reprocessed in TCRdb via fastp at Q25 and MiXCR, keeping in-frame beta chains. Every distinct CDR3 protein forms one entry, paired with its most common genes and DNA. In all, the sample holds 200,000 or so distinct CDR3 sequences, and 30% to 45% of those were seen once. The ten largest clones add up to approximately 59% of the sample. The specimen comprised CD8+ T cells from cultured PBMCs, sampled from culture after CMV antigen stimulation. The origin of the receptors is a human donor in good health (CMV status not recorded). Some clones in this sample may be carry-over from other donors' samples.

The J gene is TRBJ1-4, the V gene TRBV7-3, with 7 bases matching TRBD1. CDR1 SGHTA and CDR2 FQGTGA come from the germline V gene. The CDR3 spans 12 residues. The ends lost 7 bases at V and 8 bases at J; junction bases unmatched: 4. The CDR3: CASTHRGEKLFF. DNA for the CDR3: TGTGCCAGCACCCACAGGGGAGAAAAACTGTTTTTT.

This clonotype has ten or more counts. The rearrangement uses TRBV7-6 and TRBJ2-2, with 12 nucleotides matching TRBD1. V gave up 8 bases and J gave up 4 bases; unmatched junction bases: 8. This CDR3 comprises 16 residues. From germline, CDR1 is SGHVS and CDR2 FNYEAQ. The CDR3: CASVPGTGGGTGELFF. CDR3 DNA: TGTGCCAGCGTCCCGGGGACAGGGGGCGGCACCGGGGAGCTGTTTTTT.

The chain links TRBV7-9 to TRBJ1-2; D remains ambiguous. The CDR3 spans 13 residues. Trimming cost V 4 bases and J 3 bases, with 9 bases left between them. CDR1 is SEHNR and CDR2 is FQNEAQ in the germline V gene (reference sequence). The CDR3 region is CASSSSRDYGYTF. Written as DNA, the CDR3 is TGTGCCAGCAGCTCGTCCCGGGACTATGGCTACACCTTC.

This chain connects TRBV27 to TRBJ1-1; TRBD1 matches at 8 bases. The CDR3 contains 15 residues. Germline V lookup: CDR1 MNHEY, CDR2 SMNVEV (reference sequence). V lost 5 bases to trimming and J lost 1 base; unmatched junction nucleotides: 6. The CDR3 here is CASSPWTGTNTEAFF. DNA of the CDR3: TGTGCCAGCAGTCCCTGGACAGGGACGAACACTGAAGCTTTCTTT.

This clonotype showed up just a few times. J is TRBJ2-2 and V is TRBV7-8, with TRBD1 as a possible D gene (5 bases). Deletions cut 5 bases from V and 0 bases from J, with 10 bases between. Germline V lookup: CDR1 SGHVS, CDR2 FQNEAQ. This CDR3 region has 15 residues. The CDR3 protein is CASSPRVSNTGELFF. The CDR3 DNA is TGTGCCAGCAGCCCCAGGGTATCGAACACCGGGGAGCTGTTTTTT.

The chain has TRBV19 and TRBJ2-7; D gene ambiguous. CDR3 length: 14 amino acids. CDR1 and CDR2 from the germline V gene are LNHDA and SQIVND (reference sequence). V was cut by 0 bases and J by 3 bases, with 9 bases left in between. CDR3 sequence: CASSIDYLNYEQYF. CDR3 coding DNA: TGTGCCAGTAGTATAGATTATCTGAACTACGAGCAGTACTTC.

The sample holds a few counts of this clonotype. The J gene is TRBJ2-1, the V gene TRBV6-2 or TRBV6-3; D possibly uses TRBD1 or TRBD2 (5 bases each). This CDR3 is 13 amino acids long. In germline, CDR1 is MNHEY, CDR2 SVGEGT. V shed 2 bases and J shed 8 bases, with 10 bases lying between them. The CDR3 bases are TGTGCCAGCAGTTACCCGTTGGGGGATGAGCAGTTCTTC. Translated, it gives CASSYPLGDEQFF.

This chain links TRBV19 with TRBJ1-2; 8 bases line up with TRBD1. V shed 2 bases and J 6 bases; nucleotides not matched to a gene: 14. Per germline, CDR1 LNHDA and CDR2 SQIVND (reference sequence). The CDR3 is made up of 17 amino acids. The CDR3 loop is CASSIRVGQGARDGYTF. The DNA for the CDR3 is TGTGCCAGTAGTATACGTGTTGGTCAGGGGGCGCGGGATGGCTACACCTTC.

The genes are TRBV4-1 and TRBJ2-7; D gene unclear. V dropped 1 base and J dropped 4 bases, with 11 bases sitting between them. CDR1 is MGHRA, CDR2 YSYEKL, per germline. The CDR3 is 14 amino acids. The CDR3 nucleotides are TGCGCCAGCAGCCAAGCTGAAGGTTCGTACGAGCAGTACTTC. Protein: CASSQAEGSYEQYF.

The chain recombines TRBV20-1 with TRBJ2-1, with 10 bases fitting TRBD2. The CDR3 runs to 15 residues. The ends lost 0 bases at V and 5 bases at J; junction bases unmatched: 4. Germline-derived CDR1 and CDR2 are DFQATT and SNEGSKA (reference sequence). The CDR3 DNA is TGCAGTGCTAGAGAAGGAGCGGGAGGGCACAATGAGCAGTTCTTC. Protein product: CSAREGAGGHNEQFF.

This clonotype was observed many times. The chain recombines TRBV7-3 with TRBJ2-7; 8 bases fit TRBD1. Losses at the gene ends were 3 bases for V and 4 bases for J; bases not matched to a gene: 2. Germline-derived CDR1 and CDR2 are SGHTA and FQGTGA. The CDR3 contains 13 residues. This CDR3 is CASSLGQEYEQYF. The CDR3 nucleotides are TGTGCCAGCAGCTTGGGACAGGAGTACGAGCAGTACTTC.

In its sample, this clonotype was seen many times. CDR3 sequence: CASSLAGSNQPQHF. CDR3 nucleotide sequence: TGTGCCAGCAGCTTAGCCGGAAGCAATCAGCCCCAGCATTTT. The J gene is TRBJ1-5, the V gene TRBV7-9, with D unclear. The germline V gene encodes CDR1 SEHNR and CDR2 FQNEAQ (reference sequence). With 0 bases removed from V and 1 base from J, the gap between germline ends came to 4 bases. This CDR3 is built from 14 residues.

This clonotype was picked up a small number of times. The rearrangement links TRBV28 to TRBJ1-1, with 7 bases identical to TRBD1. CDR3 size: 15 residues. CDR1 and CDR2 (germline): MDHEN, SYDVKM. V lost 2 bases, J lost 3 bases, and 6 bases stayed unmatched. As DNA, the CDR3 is TGTGCCAGCAGTTTAGGAGGGGGCGGGTACACTGAAGCTTTCTTT. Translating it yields CASSLGGGGYTEAFF.

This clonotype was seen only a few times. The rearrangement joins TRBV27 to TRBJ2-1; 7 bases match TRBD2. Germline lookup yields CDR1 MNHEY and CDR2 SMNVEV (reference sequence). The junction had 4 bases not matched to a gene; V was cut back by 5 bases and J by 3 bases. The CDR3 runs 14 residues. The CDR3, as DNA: TGTGCCAGCAGTCCCCCGGGGGGCTACAATGAGCAGTTCTTC. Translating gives CASSPPGGYNEQFF.

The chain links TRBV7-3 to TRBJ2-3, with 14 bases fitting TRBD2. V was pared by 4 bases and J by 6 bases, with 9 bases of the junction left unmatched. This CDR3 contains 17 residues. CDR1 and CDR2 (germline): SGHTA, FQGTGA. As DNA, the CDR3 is TGTGCCAGCAGCTACCTGGGACTAGCGGGAGAGATGGATACGCAGTATTTT. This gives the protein CASSYLGLAGEMDTQYF.

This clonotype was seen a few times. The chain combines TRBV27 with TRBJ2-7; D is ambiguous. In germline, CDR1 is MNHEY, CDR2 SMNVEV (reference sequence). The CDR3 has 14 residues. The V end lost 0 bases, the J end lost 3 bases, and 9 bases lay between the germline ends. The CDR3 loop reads CASSLSGTHYEQYF. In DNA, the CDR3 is TGTGCCAGCAGTTTATCCGGCACCCACTACGAGCAGTACTTC.

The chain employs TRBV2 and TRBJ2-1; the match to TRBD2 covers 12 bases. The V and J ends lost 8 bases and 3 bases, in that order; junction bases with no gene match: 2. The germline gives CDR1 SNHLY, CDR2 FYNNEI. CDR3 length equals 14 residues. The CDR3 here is CASLTSGGYNEQFF. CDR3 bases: TGTGCCAGCTTGACTAGCGGGGGCTACAATGAGCAGTTCTTC.

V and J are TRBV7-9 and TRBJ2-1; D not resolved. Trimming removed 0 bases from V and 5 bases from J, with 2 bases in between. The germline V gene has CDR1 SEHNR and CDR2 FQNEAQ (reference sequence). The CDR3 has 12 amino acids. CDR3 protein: CASSLANNEQFF. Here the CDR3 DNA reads TGTGCCAGCAGCTTAGCCAACAATGAGCAGTTCTTC.

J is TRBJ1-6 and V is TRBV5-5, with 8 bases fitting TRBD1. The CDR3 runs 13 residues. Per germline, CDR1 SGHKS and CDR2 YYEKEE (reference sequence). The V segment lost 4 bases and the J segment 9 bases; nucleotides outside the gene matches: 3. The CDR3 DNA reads TGTGCCAGCAGCATAGGACAGGGTTCACCCCTCCACTTT. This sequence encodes CASSIGQGSPLHF.

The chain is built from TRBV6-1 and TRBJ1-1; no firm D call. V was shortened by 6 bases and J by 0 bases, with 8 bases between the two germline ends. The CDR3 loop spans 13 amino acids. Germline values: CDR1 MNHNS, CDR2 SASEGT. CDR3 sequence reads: CASRVTVNTEAFF. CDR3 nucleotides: TGTGCCAGCAGGGTGACGGTGAACACTGAAGCTTTCTTT.

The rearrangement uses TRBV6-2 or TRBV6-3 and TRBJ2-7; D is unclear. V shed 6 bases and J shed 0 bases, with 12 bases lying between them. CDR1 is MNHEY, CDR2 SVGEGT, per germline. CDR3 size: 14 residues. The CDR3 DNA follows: TGTGCCAGCAGCCGCCTCAGCGACTCCTACGAGCAGTACTTC. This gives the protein CASSRLSDSYEQYF.

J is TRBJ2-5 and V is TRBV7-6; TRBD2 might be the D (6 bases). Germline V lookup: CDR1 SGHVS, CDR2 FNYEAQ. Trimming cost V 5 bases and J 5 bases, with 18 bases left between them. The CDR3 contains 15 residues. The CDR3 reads CASSSSGGIVETQYF. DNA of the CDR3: TGTGCCAGCAGCAGTAGCGGTGGGATAGTGGAGACCCAGTACTTC.

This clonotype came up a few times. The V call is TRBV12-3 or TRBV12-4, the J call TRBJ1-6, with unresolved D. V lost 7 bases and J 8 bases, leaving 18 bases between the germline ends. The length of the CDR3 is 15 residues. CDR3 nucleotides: TGTGCCAGCACCAGGTTTGGGCCGGAGCATTCACCCCTCCACTTT. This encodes CASTRFGPEHSPLHF.